This paragraph reports one T cell receptor beta chain. Method: immunoSEQ multiplex PCR; TCRdb's copy keeps in-frame clones and lacks some. Of around 2,000,000 clones listed, about 93% are singletons. The data originate from a study of shared clonotypes between healthy human individuals. Only CD45RO-negative cells positively selected for CCR7 counted as naive CD8 cells, so terminally differentiated effector memory CD45RA+ cells were excluded. The TCR was taken from a man younger than 30 in good health. Some clones in this sample may be carry-over from other donors' samples. The specimen was naive CD8+ T cells from PBMCs.

This chain's CDR3 is CASSPNPDHTPWAEAFF. The CDR3, as DNA: TGCGCCAGCAGCCCGAATCCGGATCATACCCCTTGGGCTGAAGCTTTCTTT. The V gene is TRBV5-1, the J gene TRBJ1-1; D remains unclear. The germline V gene has CDR1 SGHRS and CDR2 YFSETQ. Deletions cut 4 bases from V and 6 bases from J, with 25 bases between. The CDR3 spans 17 residues.